The 11 T cell receptor beta chains presented below share a single source sample, sequenced in a study of blood T cell repertoires in COVID-19. Sequencing was performed with immunoSEQ multiplex PCR; in TCRdb, only in-frame clones are kept and a portion is missing. The sample lists 90,000 to 110,000 clones, 75% to 90% occurring once. Sequenced material: peripheral blood. These receptors were obtained from a woman between 50 and 59 years old with acute or convalescent COVID-19.

In regard to this clone: Germline and junction disagree at one end, which may indicate a read error. The rearrangement links TRBV5-1 to TRBJ2-7; D possibly corresponds to TRBD2 (5 bases). Per the germline V gene, CDR1 is SGHRS and CDR2 is YFSETQ. This CDR3 region has 13 residues. The CDR3 DNA is TGCGCCAGCAGCTTTAATAGTGACGGTTGGAGGTTCTTC. This encodes CASSFNSDGWRFF.

The chain uses TRBV6-1 and TRBJ1-3, with TRBD1 as a possible D gene (6 bases). In germline, CDR1 is MNHNS, CDR2 SASEGT. The CDR3 is 16 amino acids. The V gene lost 3 bases and the J gene lost 0 bases, with 12 bases spanning the gap. DNA for the CDR3: TGTGCCAGCAGTGATTTACAGGGCCTCTCTGGAAACACCATATATTTT. Translated: CASSDLQGLSGNTIYF.

The chain is built from TRBV16 and TRBJ1-2, with D maybe TRBD1 (6 bases). The CDR3 sequence is 13 residues long. Trimming left V 6 bases short and J 9 bases short, with 17 bases between. Germline-derived CDR1 and CDR2 are KGHSY and FQNENV. Here the CDR3 reads CASRPTTGKSYTF. The CDR3 nucleotides are TGTGCCAGCAGACCTACAACAGGGAAAAGCTACACCTTC.

This clone was counted a single time. The chain links TRBV5-6 to TRBJ1-2, with D perhaps TRBD1 (5 bases). V lost 2 bases to trimming and J lost 14 bases, with 19 bases between them. Germline V lookup: CDR1 SGHDT, CDR2 YYEEEE. This CDR3 is built from 13 residues. The CDR3 here is CASSLTGELTGTF. CDR3 nucleotides: TGTGCCAGCAGCTTAACAGGCGAACTCACCGGGACCTTC.

This clone was seen a single time. V and J are TRBV4-2 and TRBJ2-5; 11 bases are shared with TRBD2. V lost 0 bases, J lost 3 bases, and 9 bases stayed unmatched. Germline CDR1 LGHNA, CDR2 YNFKEQ. The CDR3 runs to 18 residues. The chain's CDR3 is CASSQDLAGGLGKETQYF. The CDR3 DNA sequence: TGTGCCAGCAGCCAAGATCTAGCGGGGGGCCTAGGGAAAGAGACCCAGTACTTC.

The gene calls are TRBV19 and TRBJ1-5, with D uncertain. Germline lookup yields CDR1 LNHDA and CDR2 SQIVND (reference sequence). This CDR3 has 14 amino acids. The V end was cut by 5 bases, the J end by 2 bases, with 10 bases between. In DNA form, the CDR3 reads TGTGCCAGTAGTCCGCTCGGGGGCAATCAGCCCCAGCATTTT. Its translation: CASSPLGGNQPQHF.

This clone has a handful of counts. The junction does not match germline at one end; this may be a read error. The V call is TRBV14, the J call TRBJ2-6; perhaps TRBD2 as D (5 bases). CDR1 and CDR2 (germline): SGHDN, FVKESK. The CDR3 covers 13 residues. The CDR3 sequence: CASRDSAANVLTF. CDR3 nucleotide sequence: TGTGCCAGCAGGGACTCTGCGGCCAACGTCCTGACTTTC.

The chain carries TRBV6-5 and TRBJ1-2, with 7 bases lining up with TRBD1. The germline CDR1 and CDR2 sequences are MNHEY and SVGAGI. With V trimmed by 8 bases and J by 8 bases, 14 bases remained unmatched. The CDR3 contains 14 residues. CDR3: CASVGGPSIGGYTF. The CDR3 bases are TGTGCCAGCGTAGGGGGCCCGAGTATCGGGGGCTACACCTTC.

CDR3 protein: CASSSGLAASTDTQYF. For the CDR3, the DNA is TGCGCCAGCAGCTCGGGACTAGCGGCCAGCACAGATACGCAGTATTTT. The rearrangement uses TRBV5-1 and TRBJ2-3; 11 bases are a match to TRBD2. This CDR3 has 16 residues. The junction had 3 bases not matched to a gene; V was cut back by 3 bases and J by 0 bases. The germline gives CDR1 SGHRS, CDR2 YFSETQ.

The chain couples TRBV5-1 to TRBJ1-4; the D gene is possibly TRBD1 (6 bases). CDR1 and CDR2 (germline): SGHRS, YFSETQ. There are 15 residues in the CDR3. Trimming took off 2 bases at V and 1 base at J, with 9 bases between the two ends. The chain's CDR3 is CASSLQQGTNEKLFF. Written as DNA, the CDR3 is TGCGCCAGCAGCTTACAACAGGGAACTAATGAAAAACTGTTTTTT.

V gene TRBV6-1 combines with J gene TRBJ1-6; D is possibly TRBD1 (6 bases). This CDR3 is built from 16 residues. Germline CDR1 MNHNS, CDR2 SASEGT. V lost 4 bases and J 10 bases, leaving 20 bases between the germline ends. CDR3 loop: CASSARTGYWDSPLHF. The CDR3 bases are TGTGCCAGCAGTGCCCGCACAGGGTACTGGGACTCACCCCTCCACTTT.